This T cell receptor (beta chain) derives from a study of CD8 T cells in Susac syndrome. The wider study: There were Susac syndrome patients who were therapy-naive at blood draw, others on corticosteroids, and others on intravenous immunoglobulin alone.

The RNA input was roughly 0.45 to 1 ug, and it was reverse transcribed with random hexamers. From the immunoSEQ multiplex PCR reads, TCRdb called clonotypes with MiXCR, one entry per CDR3 protein. The sample consists of about 100,000 distinct CDR3 sequences, roughly 96% of them appearing once. The CDR3 runs 15 residues. V lost 3 bases and J lost 7, with 22 bases in between. Germline V gene lookup returns CDR1 SQVTM and CDR2 ANQGSEA. The sequencing sample was made of CD8+ T cells from PBMCs. The receptor's source is a human donor with Susac syndrome. The chain links TRBV29-1 to TRBJ2-7, with a weak D call TRBD2 (5 bases). The CDR3, as DNA: TGCAGCGTTGAGGTAGCGTTGGGTGGGAAATGGGAGCAGTACTTC. Translating gives CSVEVALGGKWEQYF.